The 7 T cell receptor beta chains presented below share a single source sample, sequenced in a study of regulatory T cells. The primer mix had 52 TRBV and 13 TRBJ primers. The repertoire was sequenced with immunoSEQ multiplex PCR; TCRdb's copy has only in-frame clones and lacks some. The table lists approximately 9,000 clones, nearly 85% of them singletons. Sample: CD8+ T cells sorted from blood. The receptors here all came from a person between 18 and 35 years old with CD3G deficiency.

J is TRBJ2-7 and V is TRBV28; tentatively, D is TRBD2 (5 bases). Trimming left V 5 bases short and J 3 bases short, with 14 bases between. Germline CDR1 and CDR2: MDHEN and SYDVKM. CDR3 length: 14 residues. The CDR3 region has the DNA TGTGCCAGCAGTCCCCTACTAGGTATCTACGAGCAGTACTTC. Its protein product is CASSPLLGIYEQYF.

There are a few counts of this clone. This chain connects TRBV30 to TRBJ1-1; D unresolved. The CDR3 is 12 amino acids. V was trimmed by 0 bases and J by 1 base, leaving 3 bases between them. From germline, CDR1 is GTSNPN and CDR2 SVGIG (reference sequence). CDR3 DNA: TGTGCCTGGAGTGTTGGGAACACTGAAGCTTTCTTT. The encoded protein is CAWSVGNTEAFF.

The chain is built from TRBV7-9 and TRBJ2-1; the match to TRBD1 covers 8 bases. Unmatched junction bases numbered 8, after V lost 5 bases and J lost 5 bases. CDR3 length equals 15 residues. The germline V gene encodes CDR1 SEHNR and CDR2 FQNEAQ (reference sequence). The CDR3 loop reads CASSQGQGPNNEQFF. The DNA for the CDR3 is TGTGCCAGCAGCCAAGGACAGGGCCCCAACAATGAGCAGTTCTTC.

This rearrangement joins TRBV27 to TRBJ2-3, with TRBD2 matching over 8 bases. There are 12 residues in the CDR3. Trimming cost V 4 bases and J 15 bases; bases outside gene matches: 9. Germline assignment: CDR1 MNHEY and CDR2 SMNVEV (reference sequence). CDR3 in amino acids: CASSSAGGPSYF. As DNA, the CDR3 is TGTGCCAGCAGTTCGGCGGGAGGCCCCAGCTATTTT.

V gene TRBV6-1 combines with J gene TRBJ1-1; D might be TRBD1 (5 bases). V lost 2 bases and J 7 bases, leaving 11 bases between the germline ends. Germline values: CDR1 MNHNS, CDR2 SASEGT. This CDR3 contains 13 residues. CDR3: CASSETGESEAFF. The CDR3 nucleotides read TGTGCCAGCAGTGAAACAGGAGAGAGTGAAGCTTTCTTT.

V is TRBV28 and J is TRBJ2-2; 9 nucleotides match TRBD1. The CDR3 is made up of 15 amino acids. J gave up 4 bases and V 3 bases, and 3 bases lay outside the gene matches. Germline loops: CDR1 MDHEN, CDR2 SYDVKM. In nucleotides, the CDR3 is TGTGCCAGCAGTTTGGGGACAGGGCGCACCGGGGAGCTGTTTTTT. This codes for CASSLGTGRTGELFF.

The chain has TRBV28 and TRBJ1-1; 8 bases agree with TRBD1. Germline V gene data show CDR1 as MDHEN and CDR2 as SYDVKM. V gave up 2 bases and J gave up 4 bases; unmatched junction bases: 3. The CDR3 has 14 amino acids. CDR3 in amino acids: CASSLAGGVTEAFF. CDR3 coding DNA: TGTGCCAGCAGTTTAGCAGGGGGCGTCACTGAAGCTTTCTTT.